Many counts were recorded for the clone carrying this TCR beta chain. Its specificity is not known. CDR1 is MDHEN, CDR2 SYDVKM, per germline. The CDR3 extends over 13 amino acids. Trimming took off 6 bases at V and 10 bases at J, with 13 bases between the two ends. The data stem from a study of regulatory T cells in long-lasting Graves disease. Study outcomes and limitations: Gene preferences differed: TRBV28, TRBJ1-2, TRBJ2-5 in persistent cases.

Investigators prepared the TCR beta libraries by applying iRepertoire HTBI primers and Arm-PCR of CDR3 regions. Each CDR3 protein gets one entry after TCRdb re-called the multiplex PCR reads with MiXCR. Here the sample spans about 540,000 distinct CDR3 sequences, about 13% being singletons. This sample's time point: newly diagnosed GD, antithyroid drugs for less than 3 months. Isolated PBMC RNA provided the starting material for the TCR library. The data were also submitted as part of a second study, on T cells in Graves' hyperthyroidism and ophthalmopathy. This second study says: Uncontrolled infection, other autoimmune disease, pregnancy or lactation barred patients from enrollment.

The receptor was isolated from a young man with Graves disease. This chain joins TRBV28 and TRBJ2-6; TRBD2 might be the D (5 bases). The specimen comprised peripheral blood mononuclear cells (PBMCs), sampled at new diagnosis, from a patient treated with antithyroid drugs. CDR3 nucleotide sequence: TGTGCCAGCAGCCTCGGAGGATCTAACGTCCTGACTTTC. Its protein product is CASSLGGSNVLTF.